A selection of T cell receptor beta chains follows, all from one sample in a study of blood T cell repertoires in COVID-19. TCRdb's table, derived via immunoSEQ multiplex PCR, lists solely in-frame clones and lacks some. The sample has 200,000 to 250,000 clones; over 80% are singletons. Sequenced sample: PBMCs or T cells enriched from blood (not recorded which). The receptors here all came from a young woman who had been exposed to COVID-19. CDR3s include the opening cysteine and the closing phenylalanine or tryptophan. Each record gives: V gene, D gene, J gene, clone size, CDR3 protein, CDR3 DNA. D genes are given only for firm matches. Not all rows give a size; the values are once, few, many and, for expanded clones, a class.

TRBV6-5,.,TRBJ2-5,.,CASSWTGRLQETQYF,TGTGCCAGCAGTTGGACTGGCCGATTACAAGAGACCCAGTACTTC
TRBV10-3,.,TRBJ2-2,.,CAISDGGGTGELFF,TGTGCCATCAGTGATGGGGGAGGAACCGGGGAGCTGTTTTTT
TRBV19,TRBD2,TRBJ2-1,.,CASSIGSGSYNEQFF,TGTGCCAGTAGTATAGGTAGCGGGAGTTACAATGAGCAGTTCTTC
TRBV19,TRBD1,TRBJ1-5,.,CASSWGQGEQPQHF,TGTGCCAGTAGTTGGGGACAGGGTGAACAGCCCCAGCATTTT
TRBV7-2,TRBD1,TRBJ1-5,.,CASSPIGQGLQPQHF,TGTGCCAGCAGCCCTATTGGACAGGGGTTACAGCCCCAGCATTTT
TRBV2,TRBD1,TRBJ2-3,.,CASSGRDRGDTQYF,TGTGCCAGCAGTGGGCGGGACAGGGGAGATACGCAGTATTTT
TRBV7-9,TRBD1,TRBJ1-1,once,CASSSRRQGLNTEAFF,TGTGCCAGCAGCTCCCGAAGACAGGGCTTGAACACTGAAGCTTTCTTT
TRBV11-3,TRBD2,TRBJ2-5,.,CASSFGSGGSQETQYF,TGTGCCAGCAGCTTCGGTAGCGGGGGGAGCCAAGAGACCCAGTACTTC
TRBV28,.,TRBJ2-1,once,CASNPPGRDNEQFF,TGTGCCAGCAATCCTCCGGGCAGGGACAATGAGCAGTTCTTC
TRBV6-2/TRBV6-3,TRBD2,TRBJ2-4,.,CASSRLAGGAKNIQYF,TGTGCCAGCAGTCGGCTAGCGGGTGGAGCCAAAAACATTCAGTACTTC
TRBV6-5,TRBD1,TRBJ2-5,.,CASRGTGRRETQYF,TGTGCCAGCAGGGGGACAGGGCGTAGGGAGACCCAGTACTTC